Reported below is one T cell receptor (beta chain). The target of this receptor is not known. The record has no base qualities; no much larger clone is one base away. The sample comes from a study of beta chain features in type 1 diabetes (dated by TCRdb to 2016 to 2019). Looking at the study overall: No differences in mean age, gender distribution, total cell number or subset yield were found between patients and healthy donors. A total of roughly 100,000,000 sorted cells were examined across all samples, and the number of cells per subset was strongly correlated with RNA yield. In the study, recently diagnosed type 1 diabetes patients and matched healthy donors were compared on the TCRB repertoires of their sorted circulating CD4+ T cell subsets. Regulatory and stem cell-like memory subsets were isolated from only 8 patients and about eight healthy donors, whereas naive and central memory subsets came from all 30 or so donors.

The entire isolated RNA was reverse transcribed using the High Capacity cDNA Reverse Transcription Kit, and thus expressed TCRB transcripts were sequenced. For stem cell-like memory T cell samples, survey-depth immunoSEQ sequencing was used, averaging around 910,000 total reads per sample. After sorted cells were lysed in RLT buffer, RNA was extracted with DNase-treated RNeasy Micro or Mini kits, with the choice depending on cell number. Each cell subset was processed on its own to prevent cross-contamination, while patient and healthy donor samples were processed together. The immunoSEQ multiplex PCR was used to amplify TCRB sequences from cDNA, generating 87-bp fragments that spanned the CDR3 region. Sequencing of the amplicons was done on the Illumina HiSeq platform. Turning to the authors' computational methods: Synthetic template baselines were used to correct PCR bias computationally, reads within Hamming distance 2 were collapsed, and singletons that could not be merged were discarded. Reads were aligned against IMGT to assign V, D and J genes, CDR3 length and insertions or deletions at six rearrangement sites. Within each subset, clonotype counts were normalized to the number of sorted cells before true diversity and Gini coefficients were calculated with the tcR R package. The overlap coefficient, calculated on TCRB nucleotide sequences, was used to measure repertoire sharing. Here the immuneACCESS table is served through TCRdb, limited to in-frame sequences with V and J called. Missing clones are a known gap in these copies; in checked studies unresolved V genes cover under half, and the rest lacks a known reason. The DNA gave D and trimming, while V, J and clone size come from that table. The sample contains over 100,000 clones, 40% of them found a single time. The ten largest clones add up to about 0.07% of the sample.

From each donor, a single peripheral blood sample of about 100 mL on average was drawn into heparinised tubes. A BD FACSAria II was used to sort naive, central memory, regulatory and stem cell-like memory CD4+ T cells with a panel that included CD45RO, CCR7, CD25, CD127, CD95 and CD27. A purity above 95% was achieved for all sorted populations. PBMCs were separated immediately by Lymphoprep density gradient centrifugation and were stained directly, without being cultured. So that batch effects would be minimized, each experiment stained and sorted samples in pairs, pairing one healthy donor with one patient. Clipping removes 3 bases from V and 3 bases from J, with 2 as the unmatched junction base count. The cysteine opens and the phenylalanine closes a CDR3 of 14 amino acids. CDR3 DNA is the only sequence kept; it has 42 bases, read in frame from the first base. Via the germline V gene, CDR1 is LGHNA and CDR2 YSLEER.

Here is what the overall study found, with its caveats: At VDJ recombination sites, patients with type 1 diabetes made fewer insertions and deleted more nucleotides, a pattern implying thymic rearrangement abnormalities. Because cDNA rather than genomic DNA was sequenced, highly expressing activated cells could have been over-represented, although no difference in activation and CD3 levels was found between groups. A moderate but significant shortening of TCRB CDR3 length was observed in type 1 diabetes patients in all four CD4+ subsets. Shorter templates might have been favored by PCR, but patient and control samples were amplified and corrected together, so both groups would have been affected equally by any skew. Because small numbers of individuals were included in the HLA sub-analyses, any influence of HLA type on TCRB rearrangement was left unresolved. Naive, central memory and regulatory TCRB repertoires appeared to be more alike among patients than among healthy donors.

The sample was stem cell memory CD4+ T cells from blood. The cell subset or site label for this specimen denotes: stem cell-like memory CD4+ T cells. This clonotype originated in a woman in her late teens or twenties in good health. The rearrangement combines TRBV4-3 with TRBJ2-7; TRBD2 aligns with 10 central bases. The nucleotide sequence reads TGCGCCAGCAGCCATGTAGCGGGAGGCTACGAGCAGTACTTC. The translation is CASSHVAGGYEQYF.